Presented here are 2 T cell receptor beta chains from one specimen sequenced in a study of blood T cell repertoires in COVID-19. Only in-frame clones appear in the TCRdb table, and some are missing; sequencing was by immunoSEQ multiplex PCR. The data contain about 190,000 clones, approximately 84% of them singletons. Sequencing used peripheral blood. The receptors come from a woman in her 70s with active or convalescent COVID-19.

The J gene is TRBJ2-5, the V gene TRBV21-1; the DNA was not compared with TRBD2, the D call given in the table. TRBV21-1 is an annotated pseudogene. The CDR3 has 13 amino acids. In DNA form, the CDR3 reads TGTGCCAGCAACCGGGGGTGGGCGGAGACCCAGTACTTC. It translates to CASNRGWAETQYF.

A few counts support this clone. This chain links TRBV25-1 with TRBJ2-5; 13 positions agree with TRBD2. The V and J ends lost 1 base and 3 bases, in that order; junction bases with no gene match: 2. The CDR3 is 16 amino acids. CDR1 and CDR2 (germline): MGHDK, SYGVNS. CDR3 loop: CASSESGTSGKETQYF. As DNA, the CDR3 is TGTGCCAGCAGTGAATCGGGGACTAGCGGGAAAGAGACCCAGTACTTC.